This T cell receptor beta chain appears in the sequencing data of a study of T cells in localized non-small cell lung cancer. The study's findings and limits: Patients showing higher blood T cell density tended to see longer overall survival. Maximal T cell clonality occurred in uninvolved adjacent lung, with tumor ranking below it. A median of approximately 57 clones ranked among the top 100 in tumor appeared in adjacent lung.

Assay used: immunoSEQ multiplex PCR; TCRdb lists only in-frame clones, some missing. The sample lists under 1,500 clones, more than 15% occurring once. From germline, CDR1 is SGHNT and CDR2 YENEEA. V shed 3 bases and J shed 0 bases, with 9 bases lying between them. The CDR3 runs 14 residues. This clone was seen a handful of times. Its target is not known. This rearrangement joins TRBV11-3 to TRBJ2-7; the D gene is possibly TRBD1 (6 bases). This specimen was normal lung tissue next to the tumor, taken before any cancer treatment. This clonotype originated in a woman aged 35-70 years with stage I lung adenocarcinoma. CDR3 DNA sequence: TGTGCCAGCAGCTTGGACAGAAGCTCCTACGAGCAGTACTTC. It encodes CASSLDRSSYEQYF.